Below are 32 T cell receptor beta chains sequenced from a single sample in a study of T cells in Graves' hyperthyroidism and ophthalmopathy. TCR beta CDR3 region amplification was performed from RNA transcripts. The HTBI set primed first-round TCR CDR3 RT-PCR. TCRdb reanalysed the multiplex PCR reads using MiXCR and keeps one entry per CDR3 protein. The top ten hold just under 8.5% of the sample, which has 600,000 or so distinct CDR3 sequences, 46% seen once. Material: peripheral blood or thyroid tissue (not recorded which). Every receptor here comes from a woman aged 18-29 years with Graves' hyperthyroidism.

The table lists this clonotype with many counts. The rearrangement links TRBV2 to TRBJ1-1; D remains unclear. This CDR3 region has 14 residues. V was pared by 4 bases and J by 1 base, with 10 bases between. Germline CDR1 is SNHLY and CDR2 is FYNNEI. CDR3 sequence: CASSGLGRNTEAFF. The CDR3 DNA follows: TGTGCCAGCAGTGGTCTGGGGAGGAACACTGAAGCTTTCTTT.

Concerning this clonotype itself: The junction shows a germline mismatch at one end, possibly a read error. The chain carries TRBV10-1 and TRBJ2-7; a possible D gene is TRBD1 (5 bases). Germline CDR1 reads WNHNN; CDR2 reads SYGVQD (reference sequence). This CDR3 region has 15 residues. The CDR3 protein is CASSFRSDISYEQYF. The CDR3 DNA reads TGTGCCAGCAGTTTCCGGTCGGACATTTCCTACGAGCAGTACTTC.

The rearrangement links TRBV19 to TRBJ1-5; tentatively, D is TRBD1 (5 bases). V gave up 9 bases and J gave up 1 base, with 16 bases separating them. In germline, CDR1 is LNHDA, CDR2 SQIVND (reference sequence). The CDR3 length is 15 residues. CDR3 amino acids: CASRTPGASNQPQHF. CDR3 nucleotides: TGTGCCAGCAGAACCCCCGGGGCCAGCAATCAGCCCCAGCATTTT.

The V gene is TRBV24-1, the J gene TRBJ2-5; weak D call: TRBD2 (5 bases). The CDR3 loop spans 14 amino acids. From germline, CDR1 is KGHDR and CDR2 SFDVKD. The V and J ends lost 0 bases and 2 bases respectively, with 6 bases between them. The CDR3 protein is CATSDLGLQETQYF. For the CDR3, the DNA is TGTGCCACCAGTGATTTGGGACTGCAAGAGACCCAGTACTTC.

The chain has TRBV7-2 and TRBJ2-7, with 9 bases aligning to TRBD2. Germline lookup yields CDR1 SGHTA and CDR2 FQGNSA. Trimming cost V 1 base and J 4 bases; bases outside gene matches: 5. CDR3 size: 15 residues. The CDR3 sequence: CASSLVISGRYEQYF. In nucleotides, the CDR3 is TGTGCCAGCAGCTTAGTGATTAGCGGGAGATACGAGCAGTACTTC.

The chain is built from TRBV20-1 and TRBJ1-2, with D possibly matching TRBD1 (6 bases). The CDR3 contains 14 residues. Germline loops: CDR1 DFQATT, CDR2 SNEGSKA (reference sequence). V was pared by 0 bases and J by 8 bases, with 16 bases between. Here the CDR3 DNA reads TGCAGTGCTAGAGACTACAGGGAGTCGCTCGGCTACACCTTC. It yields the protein CSARDYRESLGYTF.

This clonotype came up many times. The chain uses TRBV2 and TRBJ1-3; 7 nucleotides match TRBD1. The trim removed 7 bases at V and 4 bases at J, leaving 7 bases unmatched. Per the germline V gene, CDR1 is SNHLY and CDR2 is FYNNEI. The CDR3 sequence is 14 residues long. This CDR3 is CASTGGFAGNTIYF. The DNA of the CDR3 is TGTGCCAGCACAGGGGGATTTGCGGGAAACACCATATATTTT.

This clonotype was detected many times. The DNA of the CDR3 is TGTGCCAGCAGCCTGGGACAGGAAGCTTTCTTT. Protein sequence: CASSLGQEAFF. The V gene is TRBV14, the J gene TRBJ1-1; TRBD1 matches at 7 bases. The CDR3 runs 11 residues. Trimming removed 4 bases from V and 8 bases from J; junction bases left unmatched: 1. CDR1 SGHDN and CDR2 FVKESK come from the germline V gene.

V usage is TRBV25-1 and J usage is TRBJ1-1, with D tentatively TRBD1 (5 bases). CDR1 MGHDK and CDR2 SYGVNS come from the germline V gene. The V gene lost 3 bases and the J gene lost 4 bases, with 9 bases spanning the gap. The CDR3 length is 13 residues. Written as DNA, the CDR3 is TGTGCCAGCAGTGACCCTGGGGGCACTGAAGCTTTCTTT. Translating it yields CASSDPGGTEAFF.

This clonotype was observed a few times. The CDR3 here is CASSGPDRGDYEQYF. DNA for the CDR3: TGTGCCAGCAGTGGGCCGGACCGAGGGGACTACGAGCAGTACTTC. This chain links TRBV7-6 with TRBJ2-7; perhaps D is TRBD1 or TRBD2 (5 bases each). CDR3 size: 15 residues. Germline V gives CDR1 SGHVS, CDR2 FNYEAQ. Trimming pared 6 bases from V and 3 bases from J, leaving 18 bases between.

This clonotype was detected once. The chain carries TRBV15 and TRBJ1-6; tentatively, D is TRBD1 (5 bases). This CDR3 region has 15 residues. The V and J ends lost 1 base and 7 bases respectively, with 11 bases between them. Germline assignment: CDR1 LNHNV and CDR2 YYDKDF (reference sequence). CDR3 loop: CATSRVRQGNSPLHF. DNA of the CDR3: TGTGCCACCAGCAGAGTGCGGCAGGGAAATTCACCCCTCCACTTT.

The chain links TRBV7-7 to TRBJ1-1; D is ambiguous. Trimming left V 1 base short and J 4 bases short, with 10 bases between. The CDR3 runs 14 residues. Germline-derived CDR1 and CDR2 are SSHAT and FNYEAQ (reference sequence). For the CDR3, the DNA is TGTGCCAGCAGCTTAGACGCGGGGTCCACTGAAGCTTTCTTT. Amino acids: CASSLDAGSTEAFF.

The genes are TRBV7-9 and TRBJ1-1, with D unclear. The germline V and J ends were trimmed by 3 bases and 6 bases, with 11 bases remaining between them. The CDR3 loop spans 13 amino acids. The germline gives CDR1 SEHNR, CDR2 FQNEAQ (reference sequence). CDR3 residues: CASSLGMFSEAFF. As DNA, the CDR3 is TGTGCCAGCAGCTTGGGGATGTTCTCTGAAGCTTTCTTT.

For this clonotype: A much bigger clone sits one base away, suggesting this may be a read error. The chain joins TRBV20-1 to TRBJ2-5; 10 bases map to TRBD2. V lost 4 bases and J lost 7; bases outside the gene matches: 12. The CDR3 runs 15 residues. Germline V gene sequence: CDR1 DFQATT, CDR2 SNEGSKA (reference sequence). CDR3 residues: CSATITSGAPVTQYF. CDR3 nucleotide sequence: TGCAGTGCTACCATCACTAGCGGGGCACCGGTGACCCAGTACTTC.

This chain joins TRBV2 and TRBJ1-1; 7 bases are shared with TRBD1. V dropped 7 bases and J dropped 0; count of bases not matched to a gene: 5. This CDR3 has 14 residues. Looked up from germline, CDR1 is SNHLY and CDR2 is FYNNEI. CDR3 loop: CASTRQGMNTEAFF. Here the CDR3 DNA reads TGTGCCAGCACCAGACAGGGCATGAACACTGAAGCTTTCTTT.

The CDR3 loop is CASSAAGTSVTEQYF. CDR3 DNA: TGTGCCAGCAGCGCGGCAGGGACTAGCGTTACCGAGCAGTACTTC. The J gene is TRBJ2-7, the V gene TRBV7-8, with 10 bases fitting TRBD2. With 5 bases clipped from V and 6 bases from J, the junction kept 10 bases outside the gene matches. Germline assignment: CDR1 SGHVS and CDR2 FQNEAQ. This CDR3 comprises 15 residues.

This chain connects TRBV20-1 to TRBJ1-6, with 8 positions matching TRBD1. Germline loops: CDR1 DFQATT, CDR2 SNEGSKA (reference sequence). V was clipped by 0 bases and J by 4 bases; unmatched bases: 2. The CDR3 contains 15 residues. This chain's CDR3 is CSARDDRGYNSPLHF. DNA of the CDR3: TGCAGTGCTAGAGATGACAGGGGTTATAATTCACCCCTCCACTTT.

CDR3 DNA sequence: TGTGCCTGGAGCCGACTAGTAAAAGAGACCCAGTACTTC. Encoded protein: CAWSRLVKETQYF. The V gene is TRBV30, the J gene TRBJ2-5; maybe TRBD2 (6 bases). The CDR3 runs to 13 residues. Trimming removed 3 bases from V and 3 bases from J, with 11 bases in between. Germline CDR1 is GTSNPN and CDR2 is SVGIG (reference sequence).

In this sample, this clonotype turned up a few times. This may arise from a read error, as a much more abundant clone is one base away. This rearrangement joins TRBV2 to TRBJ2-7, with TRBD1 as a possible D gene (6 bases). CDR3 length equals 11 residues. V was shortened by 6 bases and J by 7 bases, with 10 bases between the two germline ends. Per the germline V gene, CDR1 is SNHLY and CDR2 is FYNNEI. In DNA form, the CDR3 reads TGTGCCAGCAGCTTTCAGGGGGAGCAGTACTTC. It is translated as CASSFQGEQYF.

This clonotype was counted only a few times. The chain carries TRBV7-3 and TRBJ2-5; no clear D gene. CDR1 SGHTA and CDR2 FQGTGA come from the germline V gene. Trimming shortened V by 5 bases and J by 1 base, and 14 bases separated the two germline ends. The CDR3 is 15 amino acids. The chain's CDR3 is CASSQEPGSQETQYF. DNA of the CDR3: TGTGCCAGCAGCCAAGAACCGGGCAGCCAAGAGACCCAGTACTTC.

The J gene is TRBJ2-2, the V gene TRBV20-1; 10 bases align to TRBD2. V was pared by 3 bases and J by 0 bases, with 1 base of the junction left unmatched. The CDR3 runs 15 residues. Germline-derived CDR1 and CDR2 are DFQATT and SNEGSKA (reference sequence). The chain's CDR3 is CSASGLAANTGELFF. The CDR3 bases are TGCAGTGCTAGCGGACTAGCGGCGAACACCGGGGAGCTGTTTTTT.

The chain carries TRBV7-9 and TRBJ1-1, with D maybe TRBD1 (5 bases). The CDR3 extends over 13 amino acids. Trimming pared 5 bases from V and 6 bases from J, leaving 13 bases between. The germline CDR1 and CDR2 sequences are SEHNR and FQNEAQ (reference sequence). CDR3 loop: CASSAGGRAEAFF. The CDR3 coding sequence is TGTGCCAGCAGCGCCGGGGGGAGGGCTGAAGCTTTCTTT.

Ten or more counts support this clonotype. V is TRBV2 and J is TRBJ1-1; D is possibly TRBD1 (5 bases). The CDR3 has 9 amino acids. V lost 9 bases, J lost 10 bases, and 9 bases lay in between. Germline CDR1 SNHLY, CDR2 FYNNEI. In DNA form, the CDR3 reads TGTGCCAGGCAGGGTGGAGCTTTCTTT. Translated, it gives CARQGGAFF.

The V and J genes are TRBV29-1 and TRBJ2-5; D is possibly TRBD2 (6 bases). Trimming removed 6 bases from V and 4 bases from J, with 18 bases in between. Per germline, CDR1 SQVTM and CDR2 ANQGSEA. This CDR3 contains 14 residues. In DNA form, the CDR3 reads TGCAGCGTATCGGACTACCAGATTCTAGAGACCCAGTACTTC. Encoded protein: CSVSDYQILETQYF.

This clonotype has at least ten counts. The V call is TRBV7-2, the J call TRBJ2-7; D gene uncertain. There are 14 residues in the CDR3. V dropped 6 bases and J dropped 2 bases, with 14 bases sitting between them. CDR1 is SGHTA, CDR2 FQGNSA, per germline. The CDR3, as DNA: TGTGCCAGCAGTACCCACGGGCTCACCTACGAGCAGTACTTC. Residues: CASSTHGLTYEQYF. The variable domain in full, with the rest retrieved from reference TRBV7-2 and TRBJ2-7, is GAGVSQSPSNKVTEKGKDVELRCDPISGHTALYWYRQSLGQGLEFLIYFQGNSAPDKSGLPSDRFSAERTGGSVSTLTIQRTQQEDSAVYLCASSTHGLTYEQYFGPGTRLTVT.

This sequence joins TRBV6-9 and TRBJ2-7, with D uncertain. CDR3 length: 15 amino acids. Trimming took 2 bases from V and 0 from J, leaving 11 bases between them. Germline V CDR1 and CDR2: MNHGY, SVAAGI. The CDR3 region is CASSYTAPNSYEQYF. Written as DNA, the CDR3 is TGTGCCAGCAGTTATACGGCTCCCAACTCCTACGAGCAGTACTTC.

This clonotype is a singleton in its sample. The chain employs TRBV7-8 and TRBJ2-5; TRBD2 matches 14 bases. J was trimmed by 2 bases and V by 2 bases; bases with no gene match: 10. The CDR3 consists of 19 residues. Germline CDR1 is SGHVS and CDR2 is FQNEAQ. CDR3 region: CASSLLGLAGEGGQETQYF. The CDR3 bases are TGTGCCAGCAGCTTACTGGGACTAGCGGGAGAGGGGGGGCAAGAGACCCAGTACTTC.

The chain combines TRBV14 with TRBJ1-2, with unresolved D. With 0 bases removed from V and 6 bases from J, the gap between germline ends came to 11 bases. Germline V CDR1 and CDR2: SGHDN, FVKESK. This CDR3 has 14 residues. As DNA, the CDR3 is TGTGCCAGCAGCCAAGATACCGCCAGTAATGGCTACACCTTC. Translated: CASSQDTASNGYTF.

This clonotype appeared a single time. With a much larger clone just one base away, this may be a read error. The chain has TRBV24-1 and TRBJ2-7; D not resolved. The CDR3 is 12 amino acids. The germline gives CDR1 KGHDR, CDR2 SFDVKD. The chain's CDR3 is CAASEDGYEQYF. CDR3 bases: TGTGCCGCCAGTGAAGACGGCTACGAGCAGTACTTC.

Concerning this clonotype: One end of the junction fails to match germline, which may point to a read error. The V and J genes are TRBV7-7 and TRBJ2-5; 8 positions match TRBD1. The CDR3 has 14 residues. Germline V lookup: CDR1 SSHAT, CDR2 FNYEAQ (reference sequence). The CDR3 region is CASIPLGDRETQYF. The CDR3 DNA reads TGTGCTAGCATCCCGTTGGGGGACAGGGAGACCCAGTACTTC.

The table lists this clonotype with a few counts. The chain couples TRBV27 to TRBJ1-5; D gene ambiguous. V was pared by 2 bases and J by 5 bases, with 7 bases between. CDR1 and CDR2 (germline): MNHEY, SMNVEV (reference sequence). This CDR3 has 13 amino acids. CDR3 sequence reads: CASSLKPDQPQHF. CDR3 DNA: TGTGCCAGCAGTTTAAAACCTGATCAGCCCCAGCATTTT.

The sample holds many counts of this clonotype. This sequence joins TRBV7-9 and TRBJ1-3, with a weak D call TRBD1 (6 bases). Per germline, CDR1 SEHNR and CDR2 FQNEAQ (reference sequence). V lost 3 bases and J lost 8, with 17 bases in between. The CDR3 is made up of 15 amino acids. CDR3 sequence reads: CASSFVTGRSDTIYF. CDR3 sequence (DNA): TGTGCCAGCAGCTTCGTTACAGGGAGGTCGGACACCATATATTTT.